A single sample gave rise to the 21 T cell receptor beta chains below, sequenced in a study of blood T cell repertoires in COVID-19. Data came from immunoSEQ multiplex PCR; TCRdb stores just in-frame clones and leaves some out. The sample records over 100,000 clones, 82% being singletons. The sequenced sample consisted of peripheral blood. These receptors came from a man between 70 and 80 years old with acute or convalescent COVID-19.

This chain uses TRBV6-5 with TRBJ1-1; the D gene is possibly TRBD1 (5 bases). The germline gives CDR1 MNHEY, CDR2 SVGAGI. The CDR3 loop spans 13 amino acids. V lost 6 bases to trimming and J lost 10 bases, with 18 bases between them. CDR3 loop: CASRPLHGGLAFF. CDR3 nucleotides: TGTGCCAGCAGACCCCTCCACGGGGGATTAGCTTTCTTT.

The chain uses TRBV3-1 (or the pseudogene TRBV3-2) and TRBJ2-7; maybe TRBD1 (5 bases). Trimming pared 0 bases from V and 2 bases from J, leaving 11 bases between. This CDR3 spans 15 amino acids. Germline V CDR1 and CDR2: LGHDT, YNNKEL (reference sequence). CDR3 sequence reads: CASSQEKGNPYEQYF. The CDR3 nucleotides read TGTGCCAGCAGCCAAGAGAAGGGGAACCCCTACGAGCAGTACTTC.

The CDR3 DNA reads TGTGCCAGCAGCCACCTAGACAGGGAAATTGCAGCTTTCTTT. Amino acids: CASSHLDREIAAFF. The genes are TRBV5-5 and TRBJ1-1, with TRBD1 matching 7 bases. There are 14 residues in the CDR3. CDR1 is SGHKS, CDR2 YYEKEE, per germline (reference sequence). The trim removed 4 bases at V and 10 bases at J, leaving 13 bases unmatched.

The chain couples TRBV6-4 to TRBJ2-6; TRBD2 might be the D (5 bases). In germline, CDR1 is MRHNA, CDR2 SNTAGT. Trimming pared 4 bases from V and 0 bases from J, leaving 10 bases between. The CDR3 length is 16 residues. CDR3 in DNA: TGTGCCAGCAGTGCGGACTGGAGCTCTGGGGCCAACGTCCTGACTTTC. It codes for CASSADWSSGANVLTF.

The chain employs TRBV24-1 and TRBJ1-5; 9 nucleotides agree with TRBD1. The germline V gene has CDR1 KGHDR and CDR2 SFDVKD. CDR3 length equals 15 residues. V trimming: 4 bases; J trimming: 4 bases; junction bases outside the gene matches: 4. The CDR3: CATSEGTGTNQPQHF. The CDR3 region has the DNA TGTGCCACCAGTGAGGGGACAGGGACAAATCAGCCCCAGCATTTT.

The J gene is TRBJ1-5, the V gene TRBV19; TRBD1 might be the D (6 bases). This CDR3 has 19 amino acids. Trimming removed 0 bases from V and 3 bases from J, with 21 bases in between. The V gene's germline CDR1 is LNHDA and CDR2 SQIVND (reference sequence). The CDR3 loop reads CASSIEDRPLALINQPQHF. For the CDR3, the DNA is TGTGCCAGTAGTATAGAGGACAGACCCTTAGCATTAATCAATCAGCCCCAGCATTTT.

The chain carries TRBV5-4 and TRBJ1-1; D perhaps matches TRBD1 (5 bases). Trimming left V 0 bases short and J 7 bases short, with 7 bases between. CDR1 is SGHNT and CDR2 is YYREEE in the germline V gene (reference sequence). The CDR3 contains 12 residues. The chain's CDR3 is CASSLDQGEAFF. For the CDR3, the DNA is TGTGCCAGCAGCTTGGATCAGGGTGAAGCTTTCTTT.

The chain recombines TRBV28 with TRBJ1-2; tentatively, D is TRBD1 (5 bases). V was shortened by 8 bases and J by 12 bases, with 22 bases between the two germline ends. CDR1 and CDR2 (germline): MDHEN, SYDVKM. CDR3 size: 13 residues. The CDR3 DNA reads as TGTGCCAGCGCTAGAACAGGCCCTTTCGTGGACACCTTC. This encodes CASARTGPFVDTF.

This sequence joins TRBV30 and TRBJ1-1; 7 nucleotides agree with TRBD1. This CDR3 has 16 amino acids. Germline V CDR1 and CDR2: GTSNPN, SVGIG (reference sequence). V lost 2 bases and J lost 4; bases outside the gene matches: 13. The CDR3 region is CAWSLDRPHRGTEAFF. Here the CDR3 DNA reads TGTGCCTGGAGTCTGGACAGGCCCCACAGGGGCACTGAAGCTTTCTTT.

The chain has TRBV5-1 and TRBJ2-2; TRBD1 matches at 7 bases. J gave up 6 bases and V 4 bases, and 12 bases lay outside the gene matches. CDR3 length: 16 residues. CDR1 and CDR2 (germline): SGHRS, YFSETQ. The CDR3 reads CASSPPTGVFPGELFF. The CDR3, as DNA: TGCGCCAGCAGCCCGCCAACAGGGGTATTTCCCGGGGAGCTGTTTTTT.

The chain carries TRBV5-4 and TRBJ2-3; D is ambiguous. CDR1 is SGHNT, CDR2 YYREEE, per germline (reference sequence). V lost 3 bases and J 0 bases, leaving 14 bases between the germline ends. CDR3 length: 16 amino acids. CDR3 sequence reads: CASSYEPGASTDTQYF. In DNA, the CDR3 is TGTGCCAGCAGCTATGAACCGGGTGCTAGCACAGATACGCAGTATTTT. The full variable domain, in which reference TRBV5-4 and TRBJ2-3 provide the parts outside the CDR3, is ETGVTQSPTHLIKTRGQQVTLRCSSQSGHNTVSWYQQALGQGPQFIFQYYREEENGRGNFPPRFSGLQFPNYSSELNVNALELDDSALYLCASSYEPGASTDTQYFGPGTRLTVL.

This clone was counted a few times. The chain employs TRBV29-1 and TRBJ1-1; TRBD1 matches 9 bases. CDR1 and CDR2 (germline): SQVTM, ANQGSEA. Germline trimming cut 6 bases from V and 0 bases from J; bases unmatched to any gene: 8. The CDR3 runs to 15 residues. Here the CDR3 reads CSVGQGTYLNTEAFF. In DNA form, the CDR3 reads TGCAGCGTCGGACAGGGGACCTACCTGAACACTGAAGCTTTCTTT.

The chain has TRBV2 and TRBJ2-1; the match to TRBD1 covers 10 bases. J gave up 9 bases and V 4 bases, and 6 bases lay outside the gene matches. Germline values: CDR1 SNHLY, CDR2 FYNNEI. The CDR3 contains 14 residues. In DNA, the CDR3 is TGTGCCAGCAGTGGGACAGGGGGGAATAGTGAGCAGTTCTTC. Protein product: CASSGTGGNSEQFF. The full variable domain, rest sourced from reference TRBV2 and TRBJ2-1, is EPEVTQTPSHQVTQMGQEVILRCVPISNHLYFYWYRQILGQKVEFLVSFYNNEISEKSEIFDDQFSVERPDGSNFTLKIRSTKLEDSAMYFCASSGTGGNSEQFFGPGTRLTVL.

The CDR3 reads CASSVVTGASTDTQYF. CDR3 DNA: TGTGCCAGCAGCGTAGTTACAGGGGCTAGCACAGATACGCAGTATTTT. The chain has TRBV9 and TRBJ2-3, with 7 bases that match TRBD1. The CDR3 runs to 16 residues. Germline values: CDR1 SGDLS, CDR2 YYNGEE. V trimming: 0 bases; J trimming: 0 bases; junction bases outside the gene matches: 4. Full variable domain (missing parts from reference TRBV9 and TRBJ2-3): DSGVTQTPKHLITATGQRVTLRCSPRSGDLSVYWYQQSLDQGLQFLIQYYNGEERAKGNILERFSAQQFPDLHSELNLSSLELGDSALYFCASSVVTGASTDTQYFGPGTRLTVL.

The rearrangement uses TRBV30 and TRBJ2-2, with TRBD2 matching over 10 bases. Unmatched junction bases numbered 14, after V lost 6 bases and J lost 1 base. CDR1 is GTSNPN and CDR2 is SVGIG in the germline V gene (reference sequence). The CDR3 extends over 18 amino acids. For the CDR3, the DNA is TGTGCCTGCCGCTATTCCCCCGGACTAGCGGTGAACACCGGGGAGCTGTTTTTT. Its translation: CACRYSPGLAVNTGELFF.

This chain links TRBV4-1 with TRBJ1-3; D remains ambiguous. The V end lost 1 base, the J end lost 4 bases, and 20 bases lay between the germline ends. The CDR3 totals 18 residues. Per the germline V gene, CDR1 is MGHRA and CDR2 is YSYEKL. CDR3 nucleotide sequence: TGCGCCAGCAGCCAAGGTGGCGGCTTCGCTTCGGAAGGAAACACCATATATTTT. Protein: CASSQGGGFASEGNTIYF.

This chain connects TRBV18 to TRBJ2-1; 9 nucleotides align to TRBD2. The CDR3 totals 15 residues. Germline lookup yields CDR1 KGHSH and CDR2 LQKENI. The V and J ends lost 4 bases and 5 bases, in that order; junction bases with no gene match: 6. The CDR3 DNA reads TGTGCCAGCTCACGCGGGCTAGCGGGGAACAATGAGCAGTTCTTC. Its protein is CASSRGLAGNNEQFF.

This rearrangement joins TRBV4-1 to TRBJ2-4, with 7 bases aligning to TRBD1. V was pared by 0 bases and J by 11 bases, with 7 bases of the junction left unmatched. This CDR3 is 14 amino acids long. CDR1 is MGHRA and CDR2 is YSYEKL in the germline V gene. DNA of the CDR3: TGCGCCAGCAGCCAAGAGGTGGACAGGAAACTTCAGTACTTC. It encodes CASSQEVDRKLQYF.

The V gene is TRBV9, the J gene TRBJ2-1, with 11 bases that match TRBD2. V shed 0 bases, J shed 5 bases, and the junction held 1 base outside the gene matches. This CDR3 region has 15 residues. The germline V gene encodes CDR1 SGDLS and CDR2 YYNGEE. CDR3 sequence reads: CASSVGLAGNNEQFF. The CDR3, as DNA: TGTGCCAGCAGCGTAGGACTAGCGGGGAACAATGAGCAGTTCTTC.

The chain recombines TRBV27 with TRBJ2-1; TRBD2 matches at 9 bases. The CDR3 spans 14 residues. Germline assignment: CDR1 MNHEY and CDR2 SMNVEV (reference sequence). Unmatched junction bases numbered 6, after V lost 9 bases and J lost 3 bases. DNA of the CDR3: TGTGCCAGTACGGGACTAGCTGACTACAATGAGCAGTTCTTC. Translating gives CASTGLADYNEQFF.

This clone was seen just once. The rearrangement uses TRBV7-8 and TRBJ1-1; D remains ambiguous. The CDR3 contains 15 residues. Germline-derived CDR1 and CDR2 are SGHVS and FQNEAQ. V was pared by 3 bases and J by 8 bases, with 19 bases between. Written as DNA, the CDR3 is TGTGCCAGCAGCTTGGCGCGTGGGAGAACTGCGGAAGCTTTCTTT. Translated: CASSLARGRTAEAFF.